This T cell receptor (beta chain) came from a study of T-cell memory formation after mild COVID-19. Overall study context: Largely, TCR clusters stayed within a single donor.

Constant-segment primers were used for 5'RACE, and the resulting TCR alpha and TCR beta cDNA libraries carried sample barcodes and UMIs. TCRdb itself ran the 5' RACE reads through MiXCR, one entry per CDR3 protein. The data hold about 600,000 distinct CDR3 sequences, with roughly 22% observed a single time. The study's findings and limits: Contracting clones, day 15 to 85, had balanced CD4/CD8, and later expanders favored CD4+.

The V end was cut by 7 bases, the J end by 0 bases, with 14 bases between. The CDR3 runs 15 residues. Germline V lookup: CDR1 SGHDT, CDR2 YYEEEE. On this clonotype itself: Its target is unknown.

The chain joins TRBV5-6 to TRBJ2-1; D may be TRBD1 or TRBD2 (5 bases each). The sample taken for sequencing was PBMCs or a T cell subset sorted from them (not recorded which). This TCR came from an adult woman who had mild COVID-19 (a few samples of this study predate the infection). Cell type and time point are not known. The CDR3 region has the DNA TGTGCCAGCTCGGGGCGCTGGAGCTCCTACAATGAGCAGTTCTTC. This encodes CASSGRWSSYNEQFF.